This T cell receptor (beta chain) appears in the sequencing data of a study of blood T cell repertoires in COVID-19. This table comes from immunoSEQ multiplex PCR, and its TCRdb copy is limited to in-frame clones, with some not included. The repertoire has approximately 120,000 clones, 88% of them found once; the top ten carry 1.5% to 1.7%. The CDR3 runs to 13 residues. Germline CDR1 reads MDHEN; CDR2 reads SYDVKM. J gave up 3 bases and V 7 bases, and 5 bases lay outside the gene matches. The sample taken for sequencing was peripheral blood. The rearrangement uses TRBV28 and TRBJ2-7; 8 positions agree with TRBD1. This TCR came from a human donor in a cohort sampled during active COVID-19. The CDR3 nucleotides are TGTGCCAGCAATAGACAGGGGCACTACGAGCAGTACTTC. Translation: CASNRQGHYEQYF.